This T cell receptor (beta chain) emerged from a study of blood T cell repertoires in COVID-19. In the study overall: Sources were T cells, B-cell-depleted T cells, or PBMCs; the material itself was cDNA or gDNA.

The CDR3 runs to 14 residues. The germline V and J ends were trimmed by 5 bases and 3 bases, with 14 bases remaining between them. Germline V gives CDR1 SGHRS, CDR2 YFSETQ. The assay was immunoSEQ multiplex PCR, and TCRdb's table has in-frame clones only and misses some. The sample includes 250,000 to 350,000 clones, approximately 91% seen only once; the top ten take around 13%. Sequenced material: peripheral blood. This clonotype originated in a woman between 55 and 75 years old with acute or convalescent COVID-19. The chain links TRBV5-1 to TRBJ1-1; D unclear. CDR3 DNA sequence: TGCGCCAGCAGATATGACTCGGGAGACACTGAAGCTTTCTTT. This codes for CASRYDSGDTEAFF.